This T cell receptor (beta chain) originates from a study of regulatory T cells in long-lasting Graves disease. The time point was: persistent/refractory GD, antithyroid drugs over 5 years with positive TRAb. Following extraction of RNA from PBMCs, that RNA was used to make the TCR library. Germline values: CDR1 SNHLY, CDR2 FYNNEI. The CDR3 is made up of 14 amino acids. V lost 7 bases, J lost 7 bases, and 20 bases lay in between. This clonotype showed up many times. According to the study, TCR beta libraries were built with iRepertoire HTBI primers and CDR3-region Arm-PCR. TCRdb recomputed calls from the multiplex PCR reads with MiXCR, one row per CDR3 protein. The data contain 350,000 to 450,000 distinct CDR3 sequences, less than 30% of them singletons.

The source of this sequence is a woman aged 40 to 50 with Graves disease. V gene TRBV2 combines with J gene TRBJ2-7; D is possibly TRBD1 or TRBD2 (5 bases each). The starting material was peripheral blood mononuclear cells (PBMCs), obtained when the disease was refractory, from a patient treated with antithyroid drugs. The DNA for the CDR3 is TGTGCCAGCACCCGAGAGACAGCGGTAGGGGAGCAGTACTTC. This translates into CASTRETAVGEQYF.